This is a list of T cell receptor beta chains from one sample in a study of T-cell memory formation after mild COVID-19. In TCRdb, the 5' RACE reads were re-called with MiXCR into one record per CDR3 protein. The profile shows 350,000 to 500,000 distinct CDR3 sequences, 20% of them singletons. The material sequenced was PBMCs or a T cell subset sorted from them (not recorded which). All receptors come from an adult woman who had mild COVID-19 (a few samples of this study predate the infection). Cell type and time point are not known. Each CDR3 is given with its conserved first and last residue. Each record gives: D gene, J gene, clone size, V gene, CDR3 protein, CDR3 DNA. A D gene is named only where the DNA matches it firmly. Rows give clone size only sometimes, using once, few, many, or a class for an expanded clone.

NA	TRBJ1-2	NA	TRBV5-1	CASSLGHGYTF	TGCGCCAGCAGCTTGGGACATGGCTACACCTTC
TRBD2	TRBJ2-5	few	TRBV7-2	CASSLAGSGVLETQYF	TGTGCCAGCAGCTTAGCGGGTAGCGGGGTTTTGGAGACCCAGTACTTC
TRBD2	TRBJ2-2	NA	TRBV29-1	CSADRGGNTGELFF	TGCAGCGCCGACCGGGGGGGAAACACCGGGGAGCTGTTTTTT
TRBD2	TRBJ2-7	NA	TRBV27	CASSLGLAGGEYF	TGTGCCAGCAGTCTGGGACTAGCGGGAGGGGAGTACTTC
NA	TRBJ2-3	NA	TRBV5-1	CASSWAADTQYF	TGCGCCAGCAGCTGGGCTGCGGATACGCAGTATTTT
NA	TRBJ1-3	NA	TRBV15	CATSRDLEGLYF	TGTGCCACCAGCAGAGATTTGGAGGGACTATATTTT
NA	TRBJ2-3	NA	TRBV20-1	CSATDRSDTQYF	TGCAGTGCTACCGACAGATCAGATACGCAGTATTTT
TRBD2	TRBJ2-5	NA	TRBV10-3	CAISRTSGQETQYF	TGTGCCATCAGCCGCACTAGCGGGCAAGAGACCCAGTACTTC
NA	TRBJ1-2	NA	TRBV7-4	CASNQGRTSLYGYTF	TGTGCCAGCAACCAGGGACGGACGTCACTCTATGGCTACACCTTC
NA	TRBJ1-2	few	TRBV3-1	CASSQGIDYGYTF	TGTGCCAGCAGCCAAGGGATTGACTATGGCTACACCTTC
NA	TRBJ1-1	NA	TRBV12-3/TRBV12-4	CASSLAPRGNTEAFF	TGTGCCAGCAGTTTAGCTCCAAGGGGGAACACTGAAGCTTTCTTT
NA	TRBJ2-3	NA	TRBV5-5	CASSLVASSTDTQYF	TGTGCCAGCAGCTTGGTTGCTAGTAGCACAGATACGCAGTATTTT
NA	TRBJ2-7	NA	TRBV7-9	CASSEPHGRPSYEQYF	TGTGCCAGCAGCGAACCACACGGCAGGCCGTCCTACGAGCAGTACTTC
TRBD1	TRBJ1-1	few	TRBV6-6	CASSDRGITEAFF	TGTGCCAGCAGTGACAGGGGTATCACTGAAGCTTTCTTT
NA	TRBJ1-5	few	TRBV15	CATSRDRYGNQPQHF	TGTGCCACCAGCAGAGATAGGTATGGCAATCAGCCCCAGCATTTT
NA	TRBJ2-4	few	TRBV6-1	CASTDLAKNIQYF	TGTGCCAGCACTGACCTTGCCAAAAACATTCAGTACTTC
TRBD1	TRBJ2-7	many	TRBV5-1	CASSSGQGSYEQYF	TGTGCCAGCAGCTCCGGACAGGGTTCCTACGAGCAGTACTTC
TRBD2	TRBJ2-7	NA	TRBV20-1	CSARLAGVNEQYF	TGCAGTGCCAGACTAGCGGGAGTAAACGAGCAGTACTTC
TRBD1	TRBJ1-3	NA	TRBV7-2	CASSSRSGQGSGNTIYF	TGTGCCAGCAGCTCAAGGTCGGGACAGGGATCTGGAAACACCATATATTTT
NA	TRBJ2-5	NA	TRBV5-1	CASSPSLAAETQYF	TGCGCCAGCAGCCCGAGCTTAGCAGCCGAGACCCAGTACTTC
TRBD2	TRBJ2-2	NA	TRBV4-1	CASSQGASGDGELFF	TGCGCCAGCAGCCAAGGGGCTAGCGGTGACGGGGAGCTGTTTTTT
TRBD2	TRBJ2-7	NA	TRBV29-1	CSAGLTSGRGEQYF	TGCAGCGCTGGCCTTACTAGCGGGAGAGGAGAGCAGTACTTC
NA	TRBJ1-1	few	TRBV12-3/TRBV12-4	CASSSLGRLNTEAFF	TGTGCCAGCAGCTCCCTCGGCCGTTTGAACACTGAAGCTTTCTTT
NA	TRBJ2-1	few	TRBV20-1	CSAETGRGSSYNEQFF	TGCAGTGCCGAAACAGGGCGGGGGAGCTCCTACAATGAGCAGTTCTTC
NA	TRBJ1-2	NA	TRBV24-1	CATSGDHYYGYTF	TGTGCCACCAGTGGAGACCACTACTATGGCTACACCTTC
TRBD2	TRBJ2-3	few	TRBV7-2	CASSWPSGGADTQYF	TGTGCCAGCAGCTGGCCTAGCGGGGGTGCAGATACGCAGTATTTT
TRBD1	TRBJ2-7	NA	TRBV20-1	CSARVFPLDRGDEQYF	TGCAGTGCTAGAGTTTTCCCTTTGGACAGGGGCGACGAGCAGTACTTC
TRBD1	TRBJ1-1	NA	TRBV19	CASSIDRDRFTEAFF	TGTGCCAGTAGTATAGACCGGGACAGGTTCACTGAAGCTTTCTTT
NA	TRBJ2-3	few	TRBV7-2	CASSLEPPSDRSTDTQYF	TGTGCCAGCAGCTTAGAGCCTCCTAGCGATCGAAGCACAGATACGCAGTATTTT
TRBD1	TRBJ1-5	few	TRBV7-2	CASSQGQDQPQHF	TGTGCCAGCAGCCAAGGACAGGATCAGCCCCAGCATTTT
NA	TRBJ2-5	NA	TRBV5-1	CASSPLGRQETQYF	TGCGCCAGCAGCCCCCTCGGCCGGCAAGAGACCCAGTACTTC
NA	TRBJ1-2	few	TRBV14	CASSPYRANYGYTF	TGTGCCAGCAGCCCATATCGAGCTAACTATGGCTACACCTTC
NA	TRBJ1-6	few	TRBV7-9	CASSVGGGPDNSPLHF	TGTGCCAGCAGCGTAGGGGGGGGACCGGATAATTCACCCCTCCACTTT
NA	TRBJ2-5	NA	TRBV6-5	CASSYRDTWETQYF	TGTGCCAGCAGTTACAGGGACACTTGGGAGACCCAGTACTTC
NA	TRBJ1-3	few	TRBV6-5	CASSYSYSGGNTIYF	TGTGCCAGCAGTTACTCTTACTCGGGGGGAAACACCATATATTTT
TRBD2	TRBJ2-5	few	TRBV5-1	CASSRTTSGSSETQYF	TGCGCCAGCAGCCGGACGACTAGCGGGAGTTCAGAGACCCAGTACTTC
NA	TRBJ2-3	few	TRBV7-9	CASSLVPGLGTLDTQYF	TGTGCCAGCAGCTTAGTCCCGGGACTTGGGACGTTGGATACGCAGTATTTT
TRBD2	TRBJ2-2	NA	TRBV7-3	CASSPTGGPGELFF	TGTGCCAGCAGCCCCACGGGGGGGCCCGGGGAGCTGTTTTTT
NA	TRBJ2-5	NA	TRBV7-9	CASSLIGLDQETQYF	TGTGCCAGCAGCTTAATAGGACTTGACCAAGAGACCCAGTACTTC
TRBD1	TRBJ1-3	NA	TRBV7-9	CASSEGQGRKGNTIYF	TGTGCCAGCAGCGAGGGACAGGGGCGGAAAGGAAACACCATATATTTT
NA	TRBJ2-3	NA	TRBV5-5	CASSLPSGQPPTDTQYF	TGTGCCAGCAGCTTACCGTCGGGGCAGCCCCCCACAGATACGCAGTATTTT
NA	TRBJ2-1	NA	TRBV12-3/TRBV12-4	CASSLKQSSYNEQFF	TGTGCCAGCAGTTTAAAGCAGAGCTCCTACAATGAGCAGTTCTTC
NA	TRBJ1-1	few	TRBV6-5	CASSYRGRNEAEAFF	TGTGCCAGCAGTTATCGGGGACGGAATGAAGCTGAAGCTTTCTTT
NA	TRBJ2-3	NA	TRBV6-1	CASSELVENTQYF	TGTGCCAGCAGTGAGTTGGTGGAGAATACGCAGTATTTT
NA	TRBJ2-4	NA	TRBV7-6	CASSLMDSIYLAKNIQYF	TGTGCCAGCAGCTTAATGGACTCCATTTACTTAGCCAAAAACATTCAGTACTTC
NA	TRBJ2-5	NA	TRBV7-9	CASSRDSKTQYF	TGTGCCAGCAGCCGGGACTCCAAGACCCAGTACTTC
TRBD2	TRBJ2-1	few	TRBV10-3	CAISVTEAGDNEQFF	TGTGCCATCAGTGTAACCGAAGCGGGGGACAATGAGCAGTTCTTC
NA	TRBJ1-2	few	TRBV30	CAWSEGLGGYGYTF	TGTGCCTGGAGTGAAGGCTTGGGAGGGTATGGCTACACCTTC
TRBD2	TRBJ2-3	NA	TRBV5-1	CASSLTSGNSDTQYF	TGCGCCAGCAGCTTGACTAGCGGGAACTCAGATACGCAGTATTTT
TRBD1	TRBJ2-3	many	TRBV2	CASIRTGQQDTQYF	TGTGCCAGCATCCGGACAGGGCAGCAGGATACGCAGTATTTT
NA	TRBJ1-1	NA	TRBV30	CAWSVGGEAFF	TGTGCCTGGAGTGTAGGGGGTGAAGCTTTCTTT
NA	TRBJ2-7	few	TRBV7-6	CASSFQGLTYEQYF	TGTGCCAGCAGCTTCCAGGGGCTGACCTACGAGCAGTACTTC
NA	TRBJ1-1	NA	TRBV7-2	CASSSRDLRMNTEAFF	TGTGCCAGCAGCTCGCGGGACCTGAGGATGAACACTGAAGCTTTCTTT
TRBD1	TRBJ2-1	NA	TRBV10-3	CAISESGTGHNEQFF	TGTGCCATCAGTGAGTCGGGGACAGGCCACAATGAGCAGTTCTTC
TRBD2	TRBJ2-1	NA	TRBV9	CASSASGSTYNEQFF	TGTGCCAGCAGCGCAAGCGGGAGTACCTACAATGAGCAGTTCTTC
NA	TRBJ1-2	NA	TRBV19	CASSIYDGYTF	TGTGCCAGTAGTATTTATGATGGCTACACCTTC
TRBD2	TRBJ2-3	few	TRBV12-3/TRBV12-4	CASRTSGPTDTQYF	TGTGCCAGCAGAACTAGCGGTCCCACAGATACGCAGTATTTT